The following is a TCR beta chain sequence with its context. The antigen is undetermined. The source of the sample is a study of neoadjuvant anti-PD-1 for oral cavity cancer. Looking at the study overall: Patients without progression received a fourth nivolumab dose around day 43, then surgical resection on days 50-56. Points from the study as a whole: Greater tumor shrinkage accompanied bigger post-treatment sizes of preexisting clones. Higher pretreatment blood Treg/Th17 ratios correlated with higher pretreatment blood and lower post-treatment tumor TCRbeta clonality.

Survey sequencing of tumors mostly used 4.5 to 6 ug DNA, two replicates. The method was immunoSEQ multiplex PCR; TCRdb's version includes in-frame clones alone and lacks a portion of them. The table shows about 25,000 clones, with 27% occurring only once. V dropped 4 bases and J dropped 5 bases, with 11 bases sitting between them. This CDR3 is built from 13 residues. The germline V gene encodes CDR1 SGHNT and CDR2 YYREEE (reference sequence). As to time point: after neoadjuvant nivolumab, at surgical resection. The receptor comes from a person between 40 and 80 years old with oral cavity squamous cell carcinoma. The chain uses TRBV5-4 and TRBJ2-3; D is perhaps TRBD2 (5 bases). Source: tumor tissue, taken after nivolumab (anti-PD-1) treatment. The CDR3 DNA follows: TGTGCCAGCAGCGGGGTCCGGGGAGATACGCAGTATTTT. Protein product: CASSGVRGDTQYF.